This is a list of T cell receptor beta chains from one sample in a study of cytomegalovirus exposure and HLA in healthy donors. TCRdb's table, derived via immunoSEQ multiplex PCR, lists solely in-frame clones and lacks some. Here the sample spans approximately 180,000 clones, around four fifths being singletons. The sample comprised PBMCs. All receptors derive from a woman between 35 and 50 years old in good health and CMV-seronegative. Each CDR3 is given with its conserved first and last residue.

v_call cdr3_length cdr3_aa
TRBV6-5 13 CASTTDYLQPQHF
TRBV6-4 13 CASSQWPNQPQHF
TRBV11-2 13 CASSPERGTEAFF
TRBV4-1 19 CASKQQAAGEGSGANVLTF
TRBV5-4 15 CASSLRTSLAGELFF
TRBV6-5 14 CASSPEGGSNEQFF
TRBV9 13 CASSGGYTDTQYF
TRBV6-5 16 CASSYTGGQPNEKLFF
TRBV21-1 17 CASSTGTAGSGANVLTF
TRBV5-1 16 CASSAGVGSSYNEQFF
TRBV30 14 CAWSSGSGANVLTF
TRBV11-3 14 CASSLEGGWTEAFF
TRBV25-1 15 CASRATGFTYNEQFF
TRBV5-5 17 CASSLGGGQGFSYEQYF
TRBV2 15 CASPAPSGNTGELFF
TRBV27 12 CASSLTAGELFF
TRBV5-4 15 CASSPRQGAGETQYF
TRBV28 15 CASSLTGQGDYGYTF
TRBV7-7 13 CASSTGTWGTQYF
TRBV2 14 CASSVASGINEQFF
TRBV19 20 CASSTSRRDRGPSSYNEQFF
TRBV28 16 CASSLTRDRVNTEAFF
TRBV11-3 15 CASSFVQLATDTQYF
TRBV11-3 14 CASSSGGAGTEAFF
TRBV4-1 16 CASSQDEGDIVYEQYF
TRBV6-1 15 CASSEGSGDTGELFF
TRBV30 17 CAWRGPPAGGSNQPQHF
TRBV29-1 13 CSAGGLGGETQYF
TRBV19 15 CASSAAGRPFLPQHF
TRBV15 17 CATSRDRTSGMRNIQYF
TRBV5-1 14 CASSPGLADDTQYF
TRBV11-2 12 CASSLVADTQYF
TRBV7-9 14 CSSSSTGGNQPQHF
TRBV4-1 12 CASSRGNTEAFF
TRBV9 15 CASSPGTGSNTEAFF
TRBV11-3 13 CASSLGTEYEQYF
TRBV28 13 CASRQGSDYGYTF
TRBV19 15 CASTPTGGWVTEAFF
TRBV2 15 CASREIAGGSYEQYF
TRBV7-2 13 CASSLARRGRTIF
TRBV11-2 13 CASSPGGNQPQHF
TRBV7-2 15 CASSPTRLAQETQYF
TRBV30 12 CAWSVQGEKLFF
TRBV19 14 CASSNAATNYGYTF
TRBV19 14 CASSLSGGTGELFF
TRBV7-2 16 CASSRTGTGYQETQYF
TRBV5-1 15 CASSSQGLGPDTQYF
TRBV21-1 19 CASSKAEKAGGSSYNEQFF
TRBV19 17 CASSMVEGLGGANVLTF
TRBV11-2 11 CASSSRETQYF
TRBV7-2 14 CASSSNGGRTEAFF
TRBV15 17 CATSRDLTGARTGELFF
TRBV7-2 16 CASSSQAGVSADTQYF
TRBV6-5 13 CASAVVSSQPQHF
TRBV5-1 14 CASKSSGSGYGYTF
TRBV4-3 16 CASSQGPRTGTGGYTF
TRBV6-5 16 CASSYSGGSRADTQYF
TRBV25-1 15 CASSETTGYQDTQYF